Shown below are 13 T cell receptor beta chains from a single sample sequenced in a study of beta chain features in type 1 diabetes (dated by TCRdb to the late 2010s). These receptors have no identified antigens. Receptors were amplified or captured by the immunoSEQ multiplex PCR assay. The entire isolated RNA was reverse transcribed using the High Capacity cDNA Reverse Transcription Kit, and thus expressed TCRB transcripts were sequenced. Entries here come from immuneACCESS through TCRdb and include only in-frame sequences with V and J called. Some clones fail to appear in such tables; in the studies checked, an unresolved V gene covers under half of the shortfall, and the cause of the remainder is unknown. The sample contains around 250,000 clones, about 15% of them found a single time. Clones ranked in the top ten supply approximately 0.02% of the sample. The paper as a whole reports these results and caveats: A moderate but significant shortening of TCRB CDR3 length was observed in type 1 diabetes patients in all four CD4+ subsets.

The sequencing sample was made of naive CD4+ T cells from blood. The sample's cell subset or site, from its label and the paper: true naive CD4+ T cells. The receptors stem from a man aged 25 to 40 with type 1 diabetes.

The chain joins TRBV19 to TRBJ1-1; 7 nucleotides align to TRBD1. Losses at the gene ends were 6 bases for V and 5 bases for J; bases not matched to a gene: 9. CDR1 is LNHDA and CDR2 is SQIVND in the germline V gene (reference sequence). CDR3 length equals 14 residues. The CDR3 protein is CASRIDREITEAFF. CDR3 nucleotides: TGTGCCAGTAGGATCGACAGGGAAATAACTGAAGCTTTCTTT.

The chain has TRBV18 and TRBJ2-2, with D tentatively TRBD2 (5 bases). Germline-derived CDR1 and CDR2 are KGHSH and LQKENI. The CDR3 sequence is 14 residues long. Trimming stripped 0 bases from V and 4 bases from J, with 6 bases between. The CDR3 DNA is TGTGCCAGCTCACCACCTGGGAGCACCGGGGAGCTGTTTTTT. Translation gives CASSPPGSTGELFF.

The chain combines TRBV9 with TRBJ1-6; perhaps TRBD1 as D (6 bases). Trimming left V 1 base short and J 8 bases short, with 13 bases between. From germline, CDR1 is SGDLS and CDR2 YYNGEE. The length of the CDR3 is 15 residues. The CDR3 here is CASSVQGTMDSPLHF. CDR3 DNA: TGTGCCAGCAGCGTACAGGGGACCATGGATTCACCCCTCCACTTT. The whole variable domain, filled in from reference TRBV9 and TRBJ1-6, reads DSGVTQTPKHLITATGQRVTLRCSPRSGDLSVYWYQQSLDQGLQFLIQYYNGEERAKGNILERFSAQQFPDLHSELNLSSLELGDSALYFCASSVQGTMDSPLHFGNGTRLTVT.

The chain recombines TRBV28 with TRBJ1-1; D is undetermined. The CDR3 is made up of 11 amino acids. V dropped 3 bases and J dropped 8 bases, with 7 bases sitting between them. Germline CDR1 is MDHEN and CDR2 is SYDVKM. The CDR3 nucleotides are TGTGCCAGCAGTTTGGGAGCGGAAGCTTTCTTT. It translates to CASSLGAEAFF. The whole variable domain, filled in from reference TRBV28 and TRBJ1-1, reads DVKVTQSSRYLVKRTGEKVFLECVQDMDHENMFWYRQDPGLGLRLIYFSYDVKMKEKGDIPEGYSVSREKKERFSLILESASTNQTSMYLCASSLGAEAFFGQGTRLTVV.

This clone has just a few counts. J is TRBJ2-2 and V is TRBV9; 7 positions match TRBD2. This CDR3 contains 15 residues. Trimming at V came to 4 bases and at J to 6 bases, leaving 9 bases not matched to a gene. The germline V gene encodes CDR1 SGDLS and CDR2 YYNGEE. CDR3 region: CASSTLLGGAGELFF. The CDR3, as DNA: TGTGCCAGCAGCACCCTCTTGGGGGGGGCCGGGGAGCTGTTTTTT.

This clone occurred a few times. The CDR3 is CASSFSLAGMETQYF. As DNA, the CDR3 is TGCGCCAGCAGCTTTTCTCTGGCGGGAATGGAGACCCAGTACTTC. This sequence joins TRBV4-1 and TRBJ2-5; possibly TRBD2 for D (6 bases). Germline CDR1 MGHRA, CDR2 YSYEKL. V was clipped by 5 bases and J by 5 bases, with 18 bases between them. The CDR3 has 15 residues.

This clone was seen only a few times. The genes are TRBV19 and TRBJ2-3; 10 nucleotides match TRBD2. The CDR3 covers 16 residues. Unmatched junction bases numbered 9, after V lost 4 bases and J lost 5 bases. Germline V lookup: CDR1 LNHDA, CDR2 SQIVND (reference sequence). CDR3 region: CASSRGAGGPGDTQYF. The CDR3 bases are TGTGCCAGTAGTAGGGGAGCGGGAGGGCCCGGAGATACGCAGTATTTT.

This clone has only a few counts. This chain links TRBV11-2 with TRBJ2-7; 10 bases fit TRBD1. The CDR3 has 15 residues. Germline V lookup: CDR1 SGHAT, CDR2 FQNNGV. V gave up 3 bases and J gave up 6 bases; unmatched junction bases: 8. The CDR3 coding sequence is TGTGCCAGCAGCTTTCCTCCGGGACAGGGGACCGAGCAGTACTTC. It yields the protein CASSFPPGQGTEQYF.

This chain links TRBV7-9 with TRBJ2-3; 7 bases agree with TRBD2. CDR1 and CDR2 from the germline V gene are SEHNR and FQNEAQ (reference sequence). The CDR3 spans 14 residues. V shed 1 base and J 4 bases; nucleotides not matched to a gene: 2. CDR3 protein: CASSLGAGPDTQYF. The CDR3 DNA is TGTGCCAGCAGCTTAGGAGCGGGGCCAGATACGCAGTATTTT.

This clone has a handful of counts. The V call is TRBV7-9, the J call TRBJ1-1, with D possibly TRBD1 on 6 matching bases. The V gene lost 4 bases and the J gene lost 2 bases, with 14 bases spanning the gap. The CDR3 is 15 amino acids. The germline CDR1 and CDR2 sequences are SEHNR and FQNEAQ (reference sequence). CDR3 region: CASSSGRTVNTEAFF. In DNA, the CDR3 is TGTGCCAGCAGCTCGGGTAGGACAGTTAACACTGAAGCTTTCTTT.

J is TRBJ2-1 and V is TRBV14, with 10 bases identical to TRBD1. Germline V gene sequence: CDR1 SGHDN, CDR2 FVKESK. The CDR3 spans 16 residues. Unmatched junction bases numbered 7, after V lost 4 bases and J lost 4 bases. The CDR3 protein is CASSRRQGATYNEQFF. CDR3 coding DNA: TGTGCCAGCAGCCGAAGACAGGGGGCGACTTACAATGAGCAGTTCTTC.

The chain recombines TRBV5-1 with TRBJ1-1; the match to TRBD1 covers 7 bases. The CDR3 consists of 15 residues. Trimming took 4 bases from V and 0 from J; bases not matched to a gene: 6. Germline lookup yields CDR1 SGHRS and CDR2 YFSETQ. DNA of the CDR3: TGCGCCAGCAGCCCGGGACAGACGGTGAACACTGAAGCTTTCTTT. Its protein is CASSPGQTVNTEAFF. The whole variable domain, remainder taken from reference TRBV5-1 and TRBJ1-1, is KAGVTQTPRYLIKTRGQQVTLSCSPISGHRSVSWYQQTPGQGLQFLFEYFSETQRNKGNFPGRFSGRQFSNSRSEMNVSTLELGDSALYLCASSPGQTVNTEAFFGQGTRLTVV.

V is TRBV27 and J is TRBJ1-6; the D is unclear. The CDR3 has 14 amino acids. Germline CDR1 reads MNHEY; CDR2 reads SMNVEV (reference sequence). The ends were cut back, 6 bases at V and 6 bases at J, with 12 bases in the middle. CDR3 sequence reads: CASRRVPINSPLHF. The CDR3, as DNA: TGTGCCAGCAGGAGGGTCCCAATTAATTCACCCCTCCACTTT.